These 22 T cell receptor beta chains share one sample of origin, sequenced in a study of CD8 T cells in ankylosing spondylitis. General observations from the study: Typical of ankylosing spondylitis blood, it appeared, was a TCR beta motif of roughly eight highly homologous variants.

Their specific antigens are unknown. MiXCR, applied by TCRdb to the 5' RACE reads, yields one record per CDR3 protein. Among 200,000 to 250,000 distinct CDR3 sequences listed, approximately 20% were seen once. The material sequenced was blood, either unsorted or a sorted T cell fraction (not recorded which). The receptors shown here come from a male donor with ankylosing spondylitis.

The V call is TRBV29-1, the J call TRBJ2-2; D is unclear. Between the trimmed V and J ends, which lost 7 bases and 1 base, there was a span of 10 bases. CDR3 length equals 13 residues. Germline assignment: CDR1 SQVTM and CDR2 ANQGSEA. The CDR3 nucleotides are TGCAGCGCGACCCCGGAGAACACCGGGGAGCTGTTTTTT. Its protein product is CSATPENTGELFF.

The genes are TRBV4-1 and TRBJ1-1; 8 nucleotides agree with TRBD1. Germline V gives CDR1 MGHRA, CDR2 YSYEKL. The CDR3 has 15 residues. J lost 5 bases, V lost 2 bases, and 7 bases had no gene match. The CDR3 region is CASSQPDRVSTEAFF. As DNA, the CDR3 is TGCGCCAGCAGCCAACCGGACAGGGTGTCGACTGAAGCTTTCTTT.

CDR3: CAIRGDNEQFF. For the CDR3, the DNA is TGTGCCATTAGAGGGGACAATGAGCAGTTCTTC. This chain uses TRBV10-3 with TRBJ2-1, with D perhaps given as TRBD1 or TRBD2 (5 bases each). The length of the CDR3 is 11 residues. V dropped 9 bases and J dropped 5 bases, with 8 bases sitting between them. Per germline, CDR1 ENHRY and CDR2 SYGVKD.

There are a few counts of this clonotype. This sequence joins TRBV7-9 and TRBJ2-7, with a tentative D call TRBD2 (5 bases). This CDR3 contains 13 residues. Trimming removed 4 bases at V and 4 bases at J, with 11 bases between. Germline values: CDR1 SEHNR, CDR2 FQNEAQ (reference sequence). In nucleotides, the CDR3 is TGTGCCAGCAGCTCGGTTGGGGAGTACGAGCAGTACTTC. It encodes CASSSVGEYEQYF.

V is TRBV4-1 and J is TRBJ2-7; 8 nucleotides align to TRBD2. Germline values: CDR1 MGHRA, CDR2 YSYEKL. The CDR3 is 14 amino acids. The trim removed 1 base at V and 6 bases at J, leaving 5 bases unmatched. CDR3 in DNA: TGCGCCAGCAGCCAAGTCGGGGGGGCCCCCGAGCAGTACTTC. This sequence encodes CASSQVGGAPEQYF.

This clonotype was found a few times. V and J are TRBV4-1 and TRBJ1-5; D uncertain. The CDR3 consists of 16 residues. V gave up 0 bases and J gave up 0 bases, with 9 bases separating them. CDR1 is MGHRA, CDR2 YSYEKL, per germline. CDR3 loop: CASSQESAYSNQPQHF. CDR3 sequence (DNA): TGCGCCAGCAGCCAAGAATCTGCATATAGCAATCAGCCCCAGCATTTT.

This clonotype has more than one count but fewer than ten. CDR3 DNA: TGTGCCAGCAGTTCGACCCACACAGATACGCAGTATTTT. Residues: CASSSTHTDTQYF. The V gene is TRBV27, the J gene TRBJ2-3; D is uncertain. The CDR3 contains 13 residues. Germline-derived CDR1 and CDR2 are MNHEY and SMNVEV (reference sequence). The ends were cut back, 4 bases at V and 2 bases at J, with 7 bases in the middle.

V gene TRBV27 combines with J gene TRBJ2-5, with D hard to call. The CDR3 spans 13 residues. Per the germline V gene, CDR1 is MNHEY and CDR2 is SMNVEV (reference sequence). V was cut by 0 bases and J by 1 base, with 3 bases left in between. The CDR3 protein is CASSLSFQETQYF. CDR3 DNA sequence: TGTGCCAGCAGTTTATCCTTCCAAGAGACCCAGTACTTC.

The chain recombines TRBV27 with TRBJ2-2; TRBD1 aligns across 8 bases. The CDR3 has 18 residues. V lost 1 base and J lost 7; bases outside the gene matches: 14. Looked up from germline, CDR1 is MNHEY and CDR2 is SMNVEV (reference sequence). The CDR3, as DNA: TGTGCCAGCAGTTTATGGGCAGGGGGCTTAAGTTCGGTCGGGGAGCTGTTTTTT. Translation gives CASSLWAGGLSSVGELFF.

A word on this clonotype: One junction end disagrees with the germline gene, perhaps due to a read error. V and J are TRBV5-1 and TRBJ2-5, with D possibly being TRBD1 (6 bases). The CDR3 sequence is 16 residues long. Germline V gene data show CDR1 as SGHRS and CDR2 as YFSETQ. The CDR3 sequence is CASILGTSGPQETQYF. In DNA, the CDR3 is TGCGCCAGCATCTTGGGGACAAGCGGACCACAAGAGACCCAGTACTTC.

This chain connects TRBV19 to TRBJ1-5; TRBD1 is a possible D gene (5 bases). The CDR3 consists of 13 residues. Trimming removed 7 bases at V and 5 bases at J, with 12 bases between. Germline loops: CDR1 LNHDA, CDR2 SQIVND (reference sequence). The CDR3 reads CASTGVWDQPQHF. The DNA of the CDR3 is TGTGCCAGTACGGGGGTATGGGATCAGCCCCAGCATTTT. Together with reference TRBV19 and TRBJ1-5, the CDR3 gives the full variable domain: DGGITQSPKYLFRKEGQNVTLSCEQNLNHDAMYWYRQDPGQGLRLIYYSQIVNDFQKGDIAEGYSVSREKKESFPLTVTSAQKNPTAFYLCASTGVWDQPQHFGDGTRLSIL.

This clonotype was detected only a few times. CDR3 residues: CASRTGGGYQETQYF. CDR3 in DNA: TGTGCCAGCAGAACAGGGGGGGGGTACCAAGAGACCCAGTACTTC. This sequence joins TRBV6-1 and TRBJ2-5; D possibly corresponds to TRBD1 (8 bases). Germline V lookup: CDR1 MNHNS, CDR2 SASEGT. Trimming took off 6 bases at V and 0 bases at J, with 14 bases between the two ends. This CDR3 has 15 amino acids.

This chain links TRBV19 with TRBJ2-3, with 12 bases fitting TRBD2. CDR1 is LNHDA and CDR2 is SQIVND in the germline V gene (reference sequence). This CDR3 comprises 18 residues. Trimming cost V 1 base and J 2 bases; bases outside gene matches: 7. For the CDR3, the DNA is TGTGCCAGTAGTATAGCAACTAGCGGGAGGATTCCCACAGATACGCAGTATTTT. It translates to CASSIATSGRIPTDTQYF.

V is TRBV9 and J is TRBJ1-2; D gene unclear. This CDR3 region has 16 residues. The V end was cut by 0 bases, the J end by 0 bases, with 12 bases between. Germline V gives CDR1 SGDLS, CDR2 YYNGEE. The CDR3 sequence is CASSVEPKRANYGYTF. For the CDR3, the DNA is TGTGCCAGCAGCGTAGAGCCCAAGAGAGCTAACTATGGCTACACCTTC.

The gene calls are TRBV12-3 or TRBV12-4 and TRBJ2-7; D is tentatively TRBD1 or TRBD2 (5 bases each). V gave up 4 bases and J gave up 0 bases, with 7 bases separating them. The CDR3 sequence is 13 residues long. This chain's CDR3 is CASSWDPSYEQYF. The CDR3 bases are TGTGCCAGCAGTTGGGACCCCTCCTACGAGCAGTACTTC.

This clonotype has only a few counts. The chain couples TRBV25-1 to TRBJ1-1; D call uncertain. This CDR3 comprises 12 residues. V lost 4 bases and J lost 2, with 5 bases in between. CDR1 and CDR2 from the germline V gene are MGHDK and SYGVNS. Here the CDR3 reads CASSGQNTEAFF. The CDR3 nucleotides are TGTGCCAGCAGTGGACAAAACACTGAAGCTTTCTTT.

This clonotype was detected a few times. The chain recombines TRBV27 with TRBJ2-1, with TRBD2 matching 7 bases. The CDR3 consists of 14 residues. J was trimmed by 2 bases and V by 4 bases; bases with no gene match: 2. Germline V gene sequence: CDR1 MNHEY, CDR2 SMNVEV (reference sequence). The CDR3 here is CASSSSGPYNEQFF. The CDR3 bases are TGTGCCAGCAGTTCTAGCGGCCCCTACAATGAGCAGTTCTTC.

This clonotype was observed a few times. The chain employs TRBV11-3 and TRBJ2-1; D is perhaps TRBD2 (5 bases). Deletions cut 5 bases from V and 5 bases from J, with 10 bases between. This CDR3 has 13 residues. CDR1 is SGHNT and CDR2 is YENEEA in the germline V gene. CDR3 region: CASSRGPNNEQFF. The DNA for the CDR3 is TGTGCCAGCAGCCGCGGGCCAAACAATGAGCAGTTCTTC.

This clonotype has a count of ten or more. The chain employs TRBV29-1 and TRBJ2-7; no definite D call. The germline gives CDR1 SQVTM, CDR2 ANQGSEA. V was trimmed by 5 bases and J by 2 bases, leaving 10 bases between them. The CDR3 has 12 residues. The CDR3 sequence is CSVIVTPYEQYF. CDR3 DNA sequence: TGCAGCGTTATTGTGACTCCCTACGAGCAGTACTTC.

This clonotype occurred a few times. The gene calls are TRBV27 and TRBJ1-3; 8 bases are shared with TRBD1. This CDR3 comprises 16 residues. Germline V CDR1 and CDR2: MNHEY, SMNVEV (reference sequence). V lost 5 bases, J lost 1 base, and 7 bases stayed unmatched. CDR3 sequence reads: CASSPHRGTSGNTIYF. Written as DNA, the CDR3 is TGTGCCAGCAGTCCGCACAGGGGGACGTCTGGAAACACCATATATTTT.

This clonotype showed up just a few times. The V gene is TRBV7-8, the J gene TRBJ2-2, with 7 bases matching TRBD2. This CDR3 is 15 amino acids long. V lost 5 bases to trimming and J lost 4 bases; unmatched junction nucleotides: 7. Germline CDR1 and CDR2: SGHVS and FQNEAQ. The CDR3 reads CASSPGLGGTGELFF. The CDR3, as DNA: TGTGCCAGCAGCCCCGGACTAGGTGGCACCGGGGAGCTGTTTTTT.

The rearrangement links TRBV2 to TRBJ2-7; D may correspond to TRBD1 or TRBD2 (6 bases each). V was clipped by 4 bases and J by 0 bases, with 10 bases between them. The CDR3 has 14 amino acids. CDR1 and CDR2 (germline): SNHLY, FYNNEI. The CDR3 nucleotides read TGTGCCAGCAGTGGGAGGGACACCTCCTACGAGCAGTACTTC. Protein: CASSGRDTSYEQYF.